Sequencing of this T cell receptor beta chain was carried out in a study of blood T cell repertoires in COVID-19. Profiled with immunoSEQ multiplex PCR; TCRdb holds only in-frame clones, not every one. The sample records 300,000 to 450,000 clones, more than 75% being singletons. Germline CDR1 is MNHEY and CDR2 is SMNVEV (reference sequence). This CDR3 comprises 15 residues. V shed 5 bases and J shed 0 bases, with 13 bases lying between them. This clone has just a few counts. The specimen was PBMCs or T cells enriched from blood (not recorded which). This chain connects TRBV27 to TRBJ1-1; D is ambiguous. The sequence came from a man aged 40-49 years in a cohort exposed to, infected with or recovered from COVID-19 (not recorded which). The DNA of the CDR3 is TGTGCCAGCAGTCGTAGTGATGCCATGAACACTGAAGCTTTCTTT. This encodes CASSRSDAMNTEAFF.